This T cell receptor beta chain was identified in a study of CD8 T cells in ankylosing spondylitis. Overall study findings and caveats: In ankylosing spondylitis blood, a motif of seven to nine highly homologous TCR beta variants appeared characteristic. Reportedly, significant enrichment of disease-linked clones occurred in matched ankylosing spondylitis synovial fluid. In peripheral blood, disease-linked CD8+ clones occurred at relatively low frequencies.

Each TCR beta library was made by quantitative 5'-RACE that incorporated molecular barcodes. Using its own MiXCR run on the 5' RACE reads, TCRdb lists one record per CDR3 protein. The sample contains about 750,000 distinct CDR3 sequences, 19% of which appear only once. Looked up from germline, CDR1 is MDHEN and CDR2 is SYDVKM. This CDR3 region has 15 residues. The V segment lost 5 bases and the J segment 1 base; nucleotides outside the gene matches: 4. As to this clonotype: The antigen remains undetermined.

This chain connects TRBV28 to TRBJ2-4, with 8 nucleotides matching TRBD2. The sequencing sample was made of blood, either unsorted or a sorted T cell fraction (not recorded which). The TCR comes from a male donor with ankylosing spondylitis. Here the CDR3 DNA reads TGTGCCAGCAGTGGAGCGGGAGCGGCCAAAAACATTCAGTACTTC. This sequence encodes CASSGAGAAKNIQYF.